The 12 T cell receptor beta chains below come from one sample, sequenced in a study of T-cell memory formation after mild COVID-19. In TCRdb, the 5' RACE reads were re-called with MiXCR into one record per CDR3 protein. The sample holds 470,000 or so distinct CDR3 sequences, around 17% seen once. The sequencing input was PBMCs or a T cell subset sorted from them (not recorded which). The receptors were sampled from a man between 18 and 35 years old who had mild COVID-19 (a few samples of this study predate the infection). Cell type and time point are not known.

V usage is TRBV7-9 and J usage is TRBJ1-1; unclear D gene. The CDR3 is made up of 14 amino acids. Germline loops: CDR1 SEHNR, CDR2 FQNEAQ (reference sequence). V was trimmed by 3 bases and J by 5 bases, leaving 13 bases between them. This CDR3 reads CASSLQEGRTEAFF. CDR3 nucleotides: TGTGCCAGCAGCTTGCAGGAAGGGAGGACTGAAGCTTTCTTT.

The rearrangement links TRBV12-3 or TRBV12-4 to TRBJ2-1; 8 bases align to TRBD2. Losses at the gene ends were 5 bases for V and 9 bases for J; bases not matched to a gene: 6. The CDR3 extends over 13 amino acids. The CDR3 reads CASSLGLVGEQFF. As DNA, the CDR3 is TGTGCCAGCAGTCTGGGACTAGTTGGTGAGCAGTTCTTC.

This clonotype showed up just a few times. The chain employs TRBV6-2 or TRBV6-3 and TRBJ1-2; D is ambiguous. Germline V CDR1 and CDR2: MNHEY, SVGEGT. V was trimmed by 0 bases and J by 4 bases, leaving 6 bases between them. The CDR3 contains 13 residues. DNA for the CDR3: TGTGCCAGCAGTTACTCACCCAGCTATGGCTACACCTTC. Translated: CASSYSPSYGYTF.

This clonotype has only a few counts. This sequence joins TRBV9 and TRBJ2-1; 9 nucleotides align to TRBD2. The CDR3 runs 14 residues. The ends lost 2 bases at V and 5 bases at J; junction bases unmatched: 2. Germline CDR1 and CDR2: SGDLS and YYNGEE. Here the CDR3 DNA reads TGTGCCAGCAGCGTTAGCGGGGGTAACAATGAGCAGTTCTTC. Translated: CASSVSGGNNEQFF.

The chain has TRBV4-3 and TRBJ2-4, with 8 bases lining up with TRBD2. Germline values: CDR1 LGHNA, CDR2 YSLEER. The CDR3 is 14 residues long. V gave up 3 bases and J gave up 6 bases; unmatched junction bases: 4. The CDR3 region is CASSQAGGGNIQYF. As DNA, the CDR3 is TGCGCCAGCAGCCAGGCGGGGGGTGGAAACATTCAGTACTTC.

There are many counts of this clonotype. The V call is TRBV7-2, the J call TRBJ2-7, with 9 bases aligning to TRBD1. Losses at the gene ends were 0 bases for V and 5 bases for J; bases not matched to a gene: 5. Germline V gene lookup returns CDR1 SGHTA and CDR2 FQGNSA. This CDR3 contains 15 residues. Here the CDR3 DNA reads TGTGCCAGCAGCTTAGCCGGACAGGGGTACCACGAGCAGTACTTC. Amino acid sequence: CASSLAGQGYHEQYF.

The V call is TRBV5-1, the J call TRBJ1-2; D may be TRBD1 (5 bases). This CDR3 has 17 residues. Germline values: CDR1 SGHRS, CDR2 YFSETQ. Between the trimmed V and J ends, which lost 4 bases and 4 bases, there was a span of 23 bases. The chain's CDR3 is CASSRSPPEGMVYGYTF. CDR3 nucleotide sequence: TGCGCCAGCAGCAGATCCCCACCGGAGGGGATGGTCTATGGCTACACCTTC.

The chain couples TRBV9 to TRBJ2-2, with TRBD1 as a possible D gene (5 bases). Germline-derived CDR1 and CDR2 are SGDLS and YYNGEE. V gave up 1 base and J gave up 4 bases, with 8 bases separating them. There are 14 residues in the CDR3. This CDR3 is CASSVRTSTGELFF. The CDR3 DNA reads as TGTGCCAGCAGCGTAAGGACATCCACCGGGGAGCTGTTTTTT.

There are a few counts of this clonotype. The V call is TRBV29-1, the J call TRBJ1-2; 7 bases are a match to TRBD1. In germline, CDR1 is SQVTM, CDR2 ANQGSEA. This CDR3 contains 12 residues. With 0 bases clipped from V and 10 bases from J, the junction kept 5 bases outside the gene matches. This CDR3 reads CSVEDRQGDYTF. The CDR3 region has the DNA TGCAGCGTTGAAGATCGTCAGGGGGACTACACCTTC.

The J gene is TRBJ1-3, the V gene TRBV5-1; 7 bases align to TRBD1. Germline V CDR1 and CDR2: SGHRS, YFSETQ. V shed 4 bases and J 2 bases; nucleotides not matched to a gene: 3. This CDR3 has 14 residues. CDR3 region: CASSRGQPGNTIYF. Here the CDR3 DNA reads TGCGCCAGCAGCCGGGGACAGCCTGGAAACACCATATATTTT.

This clonotype was found many times. This chain links TRBV7-9 with TRBJ2-6; D is undetermined. The CDR3 is 13 residues long. Germline loops: CDR1 SEHNR, CDR2 FQNEAQ (reference sequence). V was pared by 4 bases and J by 0 bases, with 1 base between. CDR3 in amino acids: CASSSSGANVLTF. CDR3 nucleotide sequence: TGTGCCAGCAGCTCCTCTGGGGCCAACGTCCTGACTTTC.

The V gene is TRBV13, the J gene TRBJ1-3, with D possibly matching TRBD1 (6 bases). This CDR3 has 17 amino acids. V lost 0 bases and J lost 0, with 12 bases in between. Germline CDR1 reads PRHDT; CDR2 reads FYEKMQ (reference sequence). The CDR3 DNA reads as TGTGCCAGCAGCTTAGGTCGGACAGCTAGCTCTGGAAACACCATATATTTT. This translates into CASSLGRTASSGNTIYF.